Shown below are 3 T cell receptor beta chains from a single sample sequenced in a study of control samples from healthy donors and cancer patients. Method: immunoSEQ multiplex PCR; TCRdb's copy keeps in-frame clones and lacks some. The sample lists approximately 35,000 clones, approximately 94% seen once, with 1.7% in the top ten. Sequencing was carried out using PBMCs. These receptors were taken from a man aged 40-49 years with colorectal cancer.

The V gene is TRBV11-2, the J gene TRBJ2-3, with 7 bases identical to TRBD2. This CDR3 is 14 amino acids long. Germline CDR1 SGHAT, CDR2 FQNNGV. With V trimmed by 5 bases and J by 0 bases, 2 bases remained unmatched. The CDR3 bases are TGTGCCAGCAGCCGGGGGGTTAGCACAGATACGCAGTATTTT. Translation: CASSRGVSTDTQYF.

This clone is a singleton in its sample. This chain connects TRBV6-5 to TRBJ1-3, with D hard to call. This CDR3 region has 15 residues. V was shortened by 2 bases and J by 2 bases, with 10 bases between the two germline ends. Germline CDR1 is MNHEY and CDR2 is SVGAGI. CDR3 in DNA: TGTGCCAGCAGTTACAGGGTGTCACCTGGAAACACCATATATTTT. Amino acid sequence: CASSYRVSPGNTIYF.

This rearrangement joins TRBV6-5 to TRBJ2-7, with D unresolved. Per the germline V gene, CDR1 is MNHEY and CDR2 is SVGAGI. V lost 8 bases to trimming and J lost 7 bases, with 21 bases between them. CDR3 size: 14 residues. The CDR3 DNA reads TGTGCCAGCGCCCTTTCCCTGCATCAGATGGAGCAGTACTTC. Its protein is CASALSLHQMEQYF.